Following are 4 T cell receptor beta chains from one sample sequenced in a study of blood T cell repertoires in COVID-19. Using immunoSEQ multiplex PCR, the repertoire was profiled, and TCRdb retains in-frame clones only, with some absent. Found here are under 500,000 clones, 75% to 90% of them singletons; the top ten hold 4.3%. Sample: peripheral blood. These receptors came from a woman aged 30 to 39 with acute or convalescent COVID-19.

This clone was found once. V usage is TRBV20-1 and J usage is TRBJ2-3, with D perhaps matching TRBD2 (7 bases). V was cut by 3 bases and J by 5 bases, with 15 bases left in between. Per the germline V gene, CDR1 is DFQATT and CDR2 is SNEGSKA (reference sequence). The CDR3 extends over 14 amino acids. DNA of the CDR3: TGCAGTGCTAGTAGGGGGGGCAATGGAGATACGCAGTATTTT. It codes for CSASRGGNGDTQYF.

The CDR3 loop is CASSWTLSRDTQYF. The CDR3 DNA is TGTGCCAGCAGCTGGACATTGTCGCGGGATACGCAGTATTTT. The chain carries TRBV7-9 and TRBJ2-3; a possible D gene is TRBD1 (5 bases). The germline V gene encodes CDR1 SEHNR and CDR2 FQNEAQ (reference sequence). The CDR3 covers 14 residues. The V end lost 4 bases, the J end lost 6 bases, and 14 bases lay between the germline ends.

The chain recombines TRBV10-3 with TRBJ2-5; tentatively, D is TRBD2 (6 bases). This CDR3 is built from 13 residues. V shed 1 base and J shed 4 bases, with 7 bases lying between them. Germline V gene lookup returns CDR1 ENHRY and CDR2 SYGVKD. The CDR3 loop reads CAISEFSGETQYF. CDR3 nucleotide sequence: TGTGCCATCAGTGAGTTTAGCGGAGAGACCCAGTACTTC.

The CDR3 region is CASRSYGQETQYF. CDR3 bases: TGTGCCAGCAGGTCCTACGGGCAAGAGACCCAGTACTTC. The chain carries TRBV12-3 or TRBV12-4 and TRBJ2-5; D not certain. CDR3 length: 13 amino acids. Trimming removed 6 bases at V and 2 bases at J, with 10 bases between.